This paragraph reports one T cell receptor beta chain. Its specificity is unknown. Patients had either synchronous oligometastatic disease or delayed solitary brain metastasis recurrence. This sample is drawn from a study of T cells in lung cancer brain metastases. Study-level background: About 85% of the 20 patients had smoked, with a median of around 43 pack-years. Study findings and constraints: Paired lesions shared few clones; most were lesion-specific (mean Morisita about 0.25). Brain metastases had fewer unique productive clones than primaries (median roughly 1,400 versus 4,700).

Method: immunoSEQ multiplex PCR; TCRdb's copy keeps in-frame clones and lacks some. The table shows about 5,600 clones, with approximately 80% occurring only once. CDR1 is SGHVS and CDR2 is FQNEAQ in the germline V gene. The CDR3 length is 15 residues. Trimming took off 1 base at V and 1 base at J, with 10 bases between the two ends. The sequenced material came from tumor tissue from a brain metastasis. The chain joins TRBV7-8 to TRBJ1-2; D call uncertain. This TCR was recovered from a man aged 50-59 years with non-small cell lung cancer that had spread to the brain. The CDR3 bases are TGTGCCAGCAGCTTAGGATCCCAGATTAACTATGGCTACACCTTC. As protein: CASSLGSQINYGYTF. Full variable domain (rest looked up from reference TRBV7-8 and TRBJ1-2): GAGVSQSPRYKVAKRGQDVALRCDPISGHVSLFWYQQALGQGPEFLTYFQNEAQLDKSGLPSDRFFAERPEGSVSTLKIQRTQQEDSAVYLCASSLGSQINYGYTFGSGTRLTVV.